Listed here are 32 T cell receptor beta chains from one sample, sequenced in a study of neoadjuvant anti-PD-1 for oral cavity cancer. Described time point: after neoadjuvant nivolumab, at surgical resection. Sequencing was performed with immunoSEQ multiplex PCR; in TCRdb, only in-frame clones are kept and a portion is missing. The sample holds nearly 15,000 clones, 40% seen once. Sequences were derived from tumor tissue, sampled after nivolumab (anti-PD-1) treatment. Receptors originate from a person between 40 and 80 years old with oral cavity squamous cell carcinoma.

The genes are TRBV6-5 and TRBJ2-3; perhaps D is TRBD1 or TRBD2 (5 bases each). Per germline, CDR1 MNHEY and CDR2 SVGAGI. Trimming shortened V by 2 bases and J by 7 bases, and 10 bases separated the two germline ends. The CDR3 totals 13 residues. CDR3 in DNA: TGTGCCAGCAGTTACGGGGCCGGGAATACGCAGTATTTT. Its translation: CASSYGAGNTQYF.

The table lists this clone with many counts. J is TRBJ1-5 and V is TRBV6-1; the D gene is possibly TRBD1 (6 bases). The CDR3 loop spans 15 amino acids. Germline V lookup: CDR1 MNHNS, CDR2 SASEGT. V lost 4 bases to trimming and J lost 6 bases, with 16 bases between them. Here the CDR3 reads CASSVRGAGIQPQHF. As DNA, the CDR3 is TGTGCCAGCAGTGTGAGGGGGGCTGGGATTCAGCCCCAGCATTTT.

This clone was seen only once. V usage is TRBV7-3 and J usage is TRBJ2-1; 14 bases agree with TRBD2. Trimming took 4 bases from V and 8 from J; bases not matched to a gene: 13. The CDR3 length is 18 residues. Germline V CDR1 and CDR2: SGHTA, FQGTGA. CDR3 loop: CASSSTSGGAVSRDEQFF. The CDR3 coding sequence is TGTGCCAGCAGCTCGACTAGCGGGGGGGCCGTTTCGAGGGATGAGCAGTTCTTC.

This clone was recorded only once. The chain uses TRBV21-1 and TRBJ2-1; the DNA was not compared with TRBD1, the D call given in the table. TRBV21-1 is a pseudogene segment. This CDR3 region has 19 residues. Here the CDR3 reads CASSPRQGRTRSSYNEQFF. CDR3 in DNA: TGTGCCAGCAGCCCCAGACAGGGGCGGACTAGGAGCTCCTACAATGAGCAGTTCTTC.

V and J are TRBV27 and TRBJ1-5; D ambiguous. The V end was cut by 3 bases, the J end by 4 bases, with 7 bases between. This CDR3 is built from 13 residues. Germline lookup yields CDR1 MNHEY and CDR2 SMNVEV (reference sequence). DNA of the CDR3: TGTGCCAGCAGTTTGCTGGGGAATCAGCCCCAGCATTTT. Residues: CASSLLGNQPQHF.

The sample holds a few counts of this clone. The chain links TRBV4-1 to TRBJ1-4, with 12 bases aligning to TRBD1. CDR1 is MGHRA, CDR2 YSYEKL, per germline. Germline trimming cut 3 bases from V and 2 bases from J; bases unmatched to any gene: 7. The CDR3 contains 18 residues. CDR3 in DNA: TGCGCCAGCAGCCATTCCGGGACAGGGGGCGCGACTAATGAAAAACTGTTTTTT. As protein: CASSHSGTGGATNEKLFF.

By share of the sample, this clone is medium-sized. The chain combines TRBV15 with TRBJ2-6, with D maybe TRBD1 (5 bases). Germline V gene sequence: CDR1 LNHNV, CDR2 YYDKDF (reference sequence). With 0 bases removed from V and 2 bases from J, the gap between germline ends came to 5 bases. This CDR3 is 15 amino acids long. CDR3 sequence: CATSRDRAGANVLTF. The CDR3 DNA sequence: TGTGCCACCAGCAGAGACAGGGCTGGGGCCAACGTCCTGACTTTC.

V is TRBV27 and J is TRBJ1-3, with D unresolved. The CDR3 has 15 amino acids. Trimming shortened V by 0 bases and J by 4 bases, and 10 bases separated the two germline ends. Per germline, CDR1 MNHEY and CDR2 SMNVEV (reference sequence). The CDR3 DNA is TGTGCCAGCAGTTTATCGGCGAGCTTCGGAAACACCATATATTTT. Translated: CASSLSASFGNTIYF.

Concerning this clone itself: At one end, the junction sequence differs from germline, possibly due to a read error. This chain uses TRBV7-2 with TRBJ2-7; no definite D call. The CDR3 has 13 amino acids. Germline V CDR1 and CDR2: SGHTA, FQGNSA. The CDR3 DNA reads as TGCGCCAGCAGCCAAGGGCCGGACTACGAGCAGTACTTC. Amino acids: CASSQGPDYEQYF.

The genes are TRBV4-2 and TRBJ2-3; 8 bases align to TRBD1. Trimming at V came to 0 bases and at J to 1 base, leaving 12 bases not matched to a gene. Germline V CDR1 and CDR2: LGHNA, YNFKEQ. The CDR3 is 19 amino acids. The CDR3 DNA reads TGTGCCAGCAGCCAAGAAGGGACAGGTTACTTCGGGGGCACAGATACGCAGTATTTT. Translated: CASSQEGTGYFGGTDTQYF.

V usage is TRBV9 and J usage is TRBJ1-2; D might be TRBD1 (5 bases). In germline, CDR1 is SGDLS, CDR2 YYNGEE. The V end lost 0 bases, the J end lost 4 bases, and 16 bases lay between the germline ends. CDR3 length equals 16 residues. The CDR3 region is CASSVDPRGLPYGYTF. DNA of the CDR3: TGTGCCAGCAGCGTAGATCCGAGGGGCCTTCCCTATGGCTACACCTTC.

Only a few counts were recorded for this clone. The chain employs TRBV6-5 and TRBJ2-5; D is ambiguous. This CDR3 is 14 amino acids long. Trimming pared 0 bases from V and 5 bases from J, leaving 10 bases between. The germline V gene encodes CDR1 MNHEY and CDR2 SVGAGI. The CDR3 bases are TGTGCCAGCAGTTACTCGCCGGGTGCCGAGACCCAGTACTTC. This encodes CASSYSPGAETQYF.

The chain has TRBV2 and TRBJ1-4; D gene unclear. The CDR3 runs 14 residues. The V end lost 2 bases, the J end lost 5 bases, and 9 bases lay between the germline ends. The germline V gene has CDR1 SNHLY and CDR2 FYNNEI. This chain's CDR3 is CASSEFAQNEKLFF. Here the CDR3 DNA reads TGTGCCAGCAGTGAATTTGCCCAGAATGAAAAACTGTTTTTT.

The V call is TRBV19, the J call TRBJ2-1; weak D call: TRBD1 (6 bases). The CDR3 sequence is 17 residues long. CDR1 is LNHDA and CDR2 is SQIVND in the germline V gene (reference sequence). Deletions cut 4 bases from V and 5 bases from J, with 21 bases between. In DNA, the CDR3 is TGTGCCAGTAGTAGAATAGAAGGGACACCTTACGACAATGAGCAGTTCTTC. Translation: CASSRIEGTPYDNEQFF.

V usage is TRBV6-5 and J usage is TRBJ1-2; the match to TRBD1 covers 7 bases. The CDR3 runs 13 residues. V dropped 2 bases and J dropped 4; count of bases not matched to a gene: 1. Per the germline V gene, CDR1 is MNHEY and CDR2 is SVGAGI. This CDR3 is CASSYRQGYGYTF. In nucleotides, the CDR3 is TGTGCCAGCAGTTACAGACAGGGCTATGGCTACACCTTC.

The chain recombines TRBV6-5 with TRBJ2-7; a weak D match, TRBD1 (6 bases). The CDR3 has 13 amino acids. Trimming removed 8 bases from V and 4 bases from J, with 15 bases in between. Germline V gene lookup returns CDR1 MNHEY and CDR2 SVGAGI. The CDR3 coding sequence is TGTGCCAGCGCCCCCCCCCAGGGGTACGAGCAGTACTTC. Translation gives CASAPPQGYEQYF.

This clone was seen more than once but under ten times. In the same sample, other DNA sequences code for this CDR3. The rearrangement uses TRBV6-1 and TRBJ1-5; no reliable D call. The germline V gene encodes CDR1 MNHNS and CDR2 SASEGT. Trimming pared 3 bases from V and 0 bases from J, leaving 12 bases between. The CDR3 loop spans 16 amino acids. CDR3 bases: TGTGCCAGCAGTGAGTTAGCAGGTTATAGCAATCAGCCCCAGCATTTT. It specifies CASSELAGYSNQPQHF.

This chain joins TRBV5-4 and TRBJ2-5; possible D gene TRBD2, 6 bases. The ends were cut back, 0 bases at V and 2 bases at J, with 8 bases in the middle. Germline V gene sequence: CDR1 SGHNT, CDR2 YYREEE (reference sequence). The length of the CDR3 is 14 residues. CDR3 region: CASSLAGVQETQYF. CDR3 nucleotide sequence: TGTGCCAGCAGCTTGGCGGGGGTACAAGAGACCCAGTACTTC.

At least ten counts were recorded for this clone. The chain uses TRBV7-9 and TRBJ2-1; TRBD2 matches at 10 bases. CDR1 SEHNR and CDR2 FQNEAQ come from the germline V gene (reference sequence). Germline trimming cut 5 bases from V and 4 bases from J; bases unmatched to any gene: 17. The CDR3 contains 19 residues. For the CDR3, the DNA is TGTGCCAGCAGCACCACCTCAACCCTTCAGCGGGGGGGATACAATGAGCAGTTCTTC. This translates into CASSTTSTLQRGGYNEQFF.

The chain recombines TRBV6-4 with TRBJ2-1; 7 nucleotides align to TRBD1. Germline loops: CDR1 MRHNA, CDR2 SNTAGT. J was trimmed by 7 bases and V by 0 bases; bases with no gene match: 9. The CDR3 covers 16 residues. CDR3 amino acids: CASSDSRRGNRNEQFF. The CDR3 region has the DNA TGTGCCAGCAGTGACTCACGCAGGGGGAACAGGAATGAGCAGTTCTTC.

The chain is built from TRBV19 and TRBJ1-2; weak D call: TRBD1 (6 bases). V lost 3 bases to trimming and J lost 4 bases, with 18 bases between them. The CDR3 runs to 16 residues. CDR1 is LNHDA and CDR2 is SQIVND in the germline V gene (reference sequence). CDR3 DNA sequence: TGTGCCAGTAGTATTTCTTCGACAGGAAACCTCTATGGCTACACCTTC. Translation: CASSISSTGNLYGYTF.

The rearrangement joins TRBV25-1 to TRBJ1-2; D gene uncertain. Trimming cost V 2 bases and J 4 bases, with 14 bases left between them. This CDR3 contains 15 residues. From germline, CDR1 is MGHDK and CDR2 SYGVNS. CDR3 DNA sequence: TGTGCCAGCAGTGAACCGACCCGGGGTAGCTATGGCTACACCTTC. As protein: CASSEPTRGSYGYTF.

The chain joins TRBV5-4 to TRBJ1-1, with D unclear. Germline V CDR1 and CDR2: SGHNT, YYREEE (reference sequence). There are 14 residues in the CDR3. Between the trimmed V and J ends, which lost 0 bases and 1 base, there was a span of 7 bases. CDR3 nucleotide sequence: TGTGCCAGCAGCTTGGAAATCGGGAACACTGAAGCTTTCTTT. Protein product: CASSLEIGNTEAFF.

This clone is labeled medium-sized. The J gene is TRBJ2-5, the V gene TRBV2; maybe TRBD2 (6 bases). This CDR3 spans 10 amino acids. Deletions cut 8 bases from V and 9 bases from J, with 10 bases between. The germline CDR1 and CDR2 sequences are SNHLY and FYNNEI. In DNA, the CDR3 is TGTGCCAGCGGGGAGCGGGCCCAGTACTTC. This encodes CASGERAQYF.

A few counts support this clone. The chain is built from TRBV6-6 and TRBJ2-5, with unresolved D. Germline CDR1 reads MNHNY; CDR2 reads SVGAGI (reference sequence). V lost 0 bases, J lost 0 bases, and 11 bases lay in between. CDR3 length: 16 amino acids. As DNA, the CDR3 is TGTGCCAGCAGTTACTCGACTTATGGGTACCAAGAGACCCAGTACTTC. Its protein is CASSYSTYGYQETQYF.

The genes are TRBV6-1 and TRBJ1-6; D remains unclear. Trimming cost V 1 base and J 5 bases, with 3 bases left between them. The V gene's germline CDR1 is MNHNS and CDR2 SASEGT. The CDR3 runs to 13 residues. CDR3 in amino acids: CASSEVDNSPLHF. The DNA of the CDR3 is TGTGCCAGCAGTGAAGTAGATAATTCACCCCTCCACTTT.

The V gene is TRBV18, the J gene TRBJ2-5, with 8 bases aligning to TRBD1. The germline V gene encodes CDR1 KGHSH and CDR2 LQKENI. The CDR3 totals 14 residues. The V segment lost 4 bases and the J segment 2 bases; nucleotides outside the gene matches: 3. The CDR3 loop is CASSRTGQQETQYF. The CDR3 DNA reads as TGTGCCAGCTCACGGACAGGGCAACAAGAGACCCAGTACTTC.

The chain uses TRBV4-1 and TRBJ1-1; 9 bases line up with TRBD1. Germline assignment: CDR1 MGHRA and CDR2 YSYEKL. V dropped 2 bases and J dropped 3; count of bases not matched to a gene: 13. This CDR3 is 18 amino acids long. The CDR3 sequence is CASSQPLSGTGPHTEAFF. The CDR3 DNA reads as TGCGCCAGCAGCCAACCTCTTTCCGGGACAGGGCCTCACACTGAAGCTTTCTTT.

There are a few counts of this clone. This chain uses TRBV11-3 with TRBJ2-2; D is uncertain. V gave up 5 bases and J gave up 1 base, with 11 bases separating them. The germline V gene encodes CDR1 SGHNT and CDR2 YENEEA. The CDR3 consists of 15 residues. The CDR3 region is CASSLGTVNTGELFF. DNA for the CDR3: TGTGCCAGCAGCCTGGGTACAGTGAACACCGGGGAGCTGTTTTTT.

The chain is built from TRBV27 and TRBJ2-7; no reliable D call. The length of the CDR3 is 14 residues. V gave up 3 bases and J gave up 2 bases, with 11 bases separating them. CDR1 and CDR2 from the germline V gene are MNHEY and SMNVEV (reference sequence). The CDR3 protein is CASSLQAGPYEQYF. CDR3 nucleotides: TGTGCCAGCAGTTTGCAAGCTGGCCCCTACGAGCAGTACTTC.

The table lists this clone with a count of one. V usage is TRBV21-1 and J usage is TRBJ2-5. TRBV21-1 is reported as a pseudogene. This CDR3 region has 13 residues. CDR3 amino acids: CASSKGGQETQYF. The CDR3 DNA is TGTGCCAGCAGCAAAGGTGGTCAAGAGACCCAGTACTTC.

The chain links TRBV10-2 to TRBJ2-3; TRBD2 agrees at 15 bases. V was pared by 8 bases and J by 0 bases, with 6 bases of the junction left unmatched. CDR1 is WSHSY and CDR2 is SAAADI in the germline V gene. This CDR3 has 17 residues. CDR3 nucleotides: TGCGCCAGCCCGCCCGGGACTAGCGGGGGGAGCACAGATACGCAGTATTTT. Its translation: CASPPGTSGGSTDTQYF.